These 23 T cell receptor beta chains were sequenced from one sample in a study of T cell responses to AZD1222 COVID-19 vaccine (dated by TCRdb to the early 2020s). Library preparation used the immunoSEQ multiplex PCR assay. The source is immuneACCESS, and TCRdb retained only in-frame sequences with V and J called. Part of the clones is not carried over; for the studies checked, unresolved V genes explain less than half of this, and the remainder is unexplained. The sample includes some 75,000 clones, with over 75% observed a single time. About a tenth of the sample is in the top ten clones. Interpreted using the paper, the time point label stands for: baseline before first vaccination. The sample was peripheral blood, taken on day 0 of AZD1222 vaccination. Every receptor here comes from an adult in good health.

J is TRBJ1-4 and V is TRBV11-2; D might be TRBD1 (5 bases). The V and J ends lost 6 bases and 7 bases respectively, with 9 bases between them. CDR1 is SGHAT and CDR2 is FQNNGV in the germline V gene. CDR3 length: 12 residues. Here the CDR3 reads CASRDTPEKLFF. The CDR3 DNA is TGTGCCAGCAGGGACACTCCTGAAAAACTGTTTTTT. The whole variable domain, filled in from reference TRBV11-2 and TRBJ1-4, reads EAGVAQSPRYKIIEKRQSVAFWCNPISGHATLYWYQQILGQGPKLLIQFQNNGVVDDSQLPKDRFSAERLKGVDSTLKIQPAKLEDSAVYLCASRDTPEKLFFGSGTQLSVL.

CDR3 sequence (DNA): TGTGCCAGCAGCTACCCGGGACACGGAATTAACACCGGGGAGCTGTTTTTT. This gives the protein CASSYPGHGINTGELFF. This rearrangement joins TRBV5-6 to TRBJ2-2; D may be TRBD1 (6 bases). Germline-derived CDR1 and CDR2 are SGHDT and YYEEEE. The CDR3 runs to 17 residues. The germline V and J ends were trimmed by 3 bases and 2 bases, with 17 bases remaining between them. Looking up the rest from reference TRBV5-6 and TRBJ2-2 gives the full variable domain: DAGVTQSPTHLIKTRGQQVTLRCSPKSGHDTVSWYQQALGQGPQFIFQYYEEEERQRGNFPDRFSGHQFPNYSSELNVNALLLGDSALYLCASSYPGHGINTGELFFGEGSRLTVL.

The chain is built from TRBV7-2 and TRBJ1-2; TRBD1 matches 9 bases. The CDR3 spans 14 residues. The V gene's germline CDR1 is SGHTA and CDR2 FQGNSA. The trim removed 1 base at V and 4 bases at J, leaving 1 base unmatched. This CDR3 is CASSLGGQGYGYTF. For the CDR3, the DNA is TGTGCCAGCAGCTTAGGGGGACAGGGCTATGGCTACACCTTC.

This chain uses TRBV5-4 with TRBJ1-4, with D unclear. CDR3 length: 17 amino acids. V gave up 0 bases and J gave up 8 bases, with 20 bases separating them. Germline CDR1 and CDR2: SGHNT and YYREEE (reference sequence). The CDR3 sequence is CASSLGITGETSEKLFF. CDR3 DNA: TGTGCCAGCAGCTTGGGGATTACGGGCGAAACGAGCGAAAAACTGTTTTTT.

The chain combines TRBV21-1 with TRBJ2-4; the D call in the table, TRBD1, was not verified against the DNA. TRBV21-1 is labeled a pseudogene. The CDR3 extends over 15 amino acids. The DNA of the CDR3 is TGTGCCAGCAGCAATTGGGCAGAGACCAAAAACATTCAGTACTTC. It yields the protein CASSNWAETKNIQYF.

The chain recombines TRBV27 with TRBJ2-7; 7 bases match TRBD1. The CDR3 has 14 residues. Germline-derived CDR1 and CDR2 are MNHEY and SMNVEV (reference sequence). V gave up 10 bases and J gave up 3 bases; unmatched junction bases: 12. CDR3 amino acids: CATRSPDRSYEQYF. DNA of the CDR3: TGTGCCACCCGGTCCCCGGACAGGAGCTACGAGCAGTACTTC.

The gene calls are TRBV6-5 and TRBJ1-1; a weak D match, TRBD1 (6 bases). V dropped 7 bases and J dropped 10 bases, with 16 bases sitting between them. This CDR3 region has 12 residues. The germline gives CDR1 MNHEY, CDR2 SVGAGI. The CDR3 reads CASTFRGLGAFF. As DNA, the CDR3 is TGTGCCAGCACCTTTAGGGGGTTGGGAGCTTTCTTT.

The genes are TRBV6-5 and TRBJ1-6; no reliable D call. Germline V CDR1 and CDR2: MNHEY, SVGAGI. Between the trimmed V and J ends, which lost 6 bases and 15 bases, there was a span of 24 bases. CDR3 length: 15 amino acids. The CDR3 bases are TGTGCCAGCAGCCGCGGGCGGATTATTTCAGACGGCCTCCACTTT. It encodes CASSRGRIISDGLHF.

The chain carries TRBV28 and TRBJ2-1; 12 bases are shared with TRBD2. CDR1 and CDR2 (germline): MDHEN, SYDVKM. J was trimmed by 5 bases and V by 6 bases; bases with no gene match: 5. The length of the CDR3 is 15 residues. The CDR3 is CASRGASGGDNEQFF. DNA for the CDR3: TGTGCCAGCAGGGGTGCTAGCGGGGGGGACAATGAGCAGTTCTTC.

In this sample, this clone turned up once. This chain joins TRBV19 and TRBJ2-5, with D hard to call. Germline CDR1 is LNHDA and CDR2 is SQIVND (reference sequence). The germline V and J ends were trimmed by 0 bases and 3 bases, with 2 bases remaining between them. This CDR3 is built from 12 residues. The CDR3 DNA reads TGTGCCAGTAGTATAGATGAAGAGACCCAGTACTTC. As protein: CASSIDEETQYF.

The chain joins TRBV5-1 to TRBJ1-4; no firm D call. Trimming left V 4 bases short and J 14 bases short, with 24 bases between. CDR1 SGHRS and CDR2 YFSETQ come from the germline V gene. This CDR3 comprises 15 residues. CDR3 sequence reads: CASSTSGSQTARLFF. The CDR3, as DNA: TGCGCCAGCAGCACTTCCGGGTCACAGACTGCCCGTCTGTTTTTT. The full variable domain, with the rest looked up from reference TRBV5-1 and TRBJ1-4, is KAGVTQTPRYLIKTRGQQVTLSCSPISGHRSVSWYQQTPGQGLQFLFEYFSETQRNKGNFPGRFSGRQFSNSRSEMNVSTLELGDSALYLCASSTSGSQTARLFFGSGTQLSVL.

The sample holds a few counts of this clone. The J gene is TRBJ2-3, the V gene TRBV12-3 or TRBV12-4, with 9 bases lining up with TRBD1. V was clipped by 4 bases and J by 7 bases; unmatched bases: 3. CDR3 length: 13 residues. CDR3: CASSSTGGNTQYF. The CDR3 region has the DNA TGTGCCAGCAGTTCGACAGGGGGAAATACGCAGTATTTT.

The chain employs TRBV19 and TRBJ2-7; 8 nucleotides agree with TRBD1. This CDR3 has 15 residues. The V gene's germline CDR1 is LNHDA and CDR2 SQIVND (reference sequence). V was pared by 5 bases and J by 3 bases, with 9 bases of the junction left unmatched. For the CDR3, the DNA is TGTGCCAGTAGTGGACAGGGCTTTGCGGGCTACGAGCAGTACTTC. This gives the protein CASSGQGFAGYEQYF. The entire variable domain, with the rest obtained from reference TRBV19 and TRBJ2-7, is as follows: DGGITQSPKYLFRKEGQNVTLSCEQNLNHDAMYWYRQDPGQGLRLIYYSQIVNDFQKGDIAEGYSVSREKKESFPLTVTSAQKNPTAFYLCASSGQGFAGYEQYFGPGTRLTVT.

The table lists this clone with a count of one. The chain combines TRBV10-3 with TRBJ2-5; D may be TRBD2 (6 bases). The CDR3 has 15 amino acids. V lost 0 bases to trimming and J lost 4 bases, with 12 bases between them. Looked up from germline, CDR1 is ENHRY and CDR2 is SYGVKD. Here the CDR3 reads CAISESGMRGETQYF. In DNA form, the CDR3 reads TGTGCCATCAGTGAGTCCGGGATGCGGGGAGAGACCCAGTACTTC.

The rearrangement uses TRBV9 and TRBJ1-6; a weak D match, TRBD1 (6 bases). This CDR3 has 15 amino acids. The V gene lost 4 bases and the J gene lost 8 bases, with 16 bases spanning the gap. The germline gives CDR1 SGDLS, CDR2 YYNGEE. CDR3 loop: CASSPGRGHYSPLHF. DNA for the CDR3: TGTGCCAGCAGCCCCGGCAGGGGACATTATTCACCCCTCCACTTT.

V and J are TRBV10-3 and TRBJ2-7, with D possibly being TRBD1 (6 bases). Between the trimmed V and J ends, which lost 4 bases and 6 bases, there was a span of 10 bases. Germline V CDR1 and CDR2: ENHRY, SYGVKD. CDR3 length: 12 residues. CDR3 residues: CAISGAGVEQYV. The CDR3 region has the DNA TGTGCCATCAGTGGGGCAGGGGTCGAGCAGTACGTC.

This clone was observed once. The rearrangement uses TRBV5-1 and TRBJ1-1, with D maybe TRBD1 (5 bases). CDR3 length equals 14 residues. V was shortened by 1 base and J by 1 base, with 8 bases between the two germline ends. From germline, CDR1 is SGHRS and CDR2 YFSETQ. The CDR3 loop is CASSLFRANTEAFF. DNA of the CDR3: TGCGCCAGCAGCTTGTTCAGGGCGAACACTGAAGCTTTCTTT.

In nucleotides, the CDR3 is TGTGCCAGCAGTGAAGTGGGGACTAGCGGAAACACCGGGGAGCTGTTTTTT. It is translated as CASSEVGTSGNTGELFF. The chain couples TRBV2 to TRBJ2-2, with 11 bases matching TRBD2. V was clipped by 1 base and J by 2 bases; unmatched bases: 3. Per germline, CDR1 SNHLY and CDR2 FYNNEI. This CDR3 region has 17 residues.

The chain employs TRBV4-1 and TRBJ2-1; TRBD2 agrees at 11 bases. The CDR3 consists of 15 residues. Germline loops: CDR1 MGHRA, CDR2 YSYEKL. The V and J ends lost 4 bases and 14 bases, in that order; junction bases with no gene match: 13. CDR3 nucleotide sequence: TGCGCCAGCAGCCCCGAGTCGGCTAGCGGGGGGAGGAAGTTCTTC. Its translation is CASSPESASGGRKFF.

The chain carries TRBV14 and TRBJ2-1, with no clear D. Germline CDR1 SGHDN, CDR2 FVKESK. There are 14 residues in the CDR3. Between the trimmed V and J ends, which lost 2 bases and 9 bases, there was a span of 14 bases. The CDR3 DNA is TGTGCCAGCAGCCAAAACTCCGCAGTAGGTGAGCAGTTCTTC. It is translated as CASSQNSAVGEQFF.

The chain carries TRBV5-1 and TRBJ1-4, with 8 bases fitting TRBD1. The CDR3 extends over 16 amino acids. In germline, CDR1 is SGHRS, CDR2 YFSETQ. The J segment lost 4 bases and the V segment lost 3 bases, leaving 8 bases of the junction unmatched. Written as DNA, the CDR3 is TGCGCCAGCAGCTCAATAGGACAGGGACTTAATGAAAAACTGTTTTTT. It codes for CASSSIGQGLNEKLFF.

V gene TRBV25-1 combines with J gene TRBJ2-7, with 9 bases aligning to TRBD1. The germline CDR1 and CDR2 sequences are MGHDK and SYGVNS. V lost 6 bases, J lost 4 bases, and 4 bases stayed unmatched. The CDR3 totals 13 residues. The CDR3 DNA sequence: TGTGCCAGCAGAACAGGGGGCCCGTACGAGCAGTACGTC. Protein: CASRTGGPYEQYV.

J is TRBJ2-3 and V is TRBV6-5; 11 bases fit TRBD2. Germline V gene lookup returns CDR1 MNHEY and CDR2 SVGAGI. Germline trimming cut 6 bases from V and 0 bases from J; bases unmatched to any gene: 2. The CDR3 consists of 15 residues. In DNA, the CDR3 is TGTGCCAGCAGGAGGACTAGCGGGAGCACAGATACGCAGTATTTT. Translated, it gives CASRRTSGSTDTQYF.